This passage covers 27 T cell receptor beta chains from one sample sequenced in a study of T cell responses to AZD1222 COVID-19 vaccine. Using immunoSEQ multiplex PCR, the repertoire was profiled, and TCRdb retains in-frame clones only, with some absent. The sample holds around 150,000 clones; approximately 94% are singletons and the top ten take 4.5% to 5.5%. Sequences were derived from peripheral blood, sampled 28 days after the second AZD1222 dose. These receptors originate from an adult who received the AZD1222 COVID-19 vaccine.

The gene calls are TRBV18 and TRBJ1-4, with D tentatively TRBD1 (6 bases). V lost 2 bases, J lost 5 bases, and 6 bases lay in between. CDR3 length: 13 amino acids. Germline V gene data show CDR1 as KGHSH and CDR2 as LQKENI. CDR3 sequence (DNA): TGTGCCAGCTCACCAGGACAGAATGAAAAACTGTTTTTT. Translation: CASSPGQNEKLFF.

The V gene is TRBV27, the J gene TRBJ1-2, with TRBD1 matching 7 bases. CDR3 size: 14 residues. The germline gives CDR1 MNHEY, CDR2 SMNVEV (reference sequence). Trimming removed 9 bases from V and 6 bases from J; junction bases left unmatched: 13. The CDR3 sequence is CASRSGAGGNGYTF. The CDR3 region has the DNA TGTGCCAGTAGAAGTGGAGCAGGGGGGAATGGCTACACCTTC.

The chain joins TRBV11-2 to TRBJ2-3; D is unclear. V lost 1 base and J 3 bases, leaving 5 bases between the germline ends. Germline-derived CDR1 and CDR2 are SGHAT and FQNNGV. The CDR3 totals 13 residues. CDR3: CASSLGRTDTQYF. As DNA, the CDR3 is TGTGCCAGCAGCTTAGGGAGAACAGATACGCAGTATTTT.

The V gene is TRBV6-2 or TRBV6-3, the J gene TRBJ2-2; 13 bases map to TRBD2. V was clipped by 6 bases and J by 5 bases; unmatched bases: 6. Per germline, CDR1 MNHEY and CDR2 SVGEGT. The length of the CDR3 is 16 residues. CDR3 nucleotides: TGTGCCAGCAGCCGGACTAGCGGGAGCGTGACCGGGGAGCTGTTTTTT. Protein: CASSRTSGSVTGELFF.

The chain couples TRBV6-6 to TRBJ1-1, with TRBD1 matching over 7 bases. Germline trimming cut 4 bases from V and 6 bases from J; bases unmatched to any gene: 2. The CDR3 runs 12 residues. The germline gives CDR1 MNHNY, CDR2 SVGAGI (reference sequence). The CDR3: CASSLGTAEAFF. DNA for the CDR3: TGTGCCAGCAGTTTAGGGACAGCTGAAGCTTTCTTT.

The chain is built from TRBV7-2 and TRBJ2-1; tentatively, D is TRBD1 (6 bases). This CDR3 comprises 15 residues. Germline V CDR1 and CDR2: SGHTA, FQGNSA. V was shortened by 4 bases and J by 2 bases, with 12 bases between the two germline ends. The CDR3 protein is CASSSTGFAYNEQFF. The CDR3 DNA sequence: TGTGCCAGCAGCTCCACAGGGTTCGCCTACAATGAGCAGTTCTTC.

CDR3 in DNA: TGTGCCAGTAGCCTGACAGGGGGATGGCAGTACTTC. This gives the protein CASSLTGGWQYF. This rearrangement joins TRBV19 to TRBJ2-7, with TRBD1 matching over 9 bases. After removal of 6 bases from V and 9 bases from J, the junction contained 6 bases not matched to a gene. CDR1 is LNHDA and CDR2 is SQIVND in the germline V gene (reference sequence). This CDR3 has 12 residues.

This rearrangement joins TRBV5-1 to TRBJ2-1, with 11 bases lining up with TRBD2. Germline CDR1 and CDR2: SGHRS and YFSETQ. J gave up 7 bases and V 1 base, and 4 bases lay outside the gene matches. This CDR3 region has 15 residues. CDR3 in DNA: TGCGCCAGCAGCTTGTGGCTAGCGGGAGGTAATGAGCAGTTCTTC. Its protein is CASSLWLAGGNEQFF.

V gene TRBV19 combines with J gene TRBJ1-2; D perhaps matches TRBD1 (5 bases). This CDR3 region has 15 residues. Trimming shortened V by 7 bases and J by 4 bases, and 19 bases separated the two germline ends. Per germline, CDR1 LNHDA and CDR2 SQIVND (reference sequence). CDR3 nucleotides: TGTGCCAGTAACCAGGGACGGACGCTATCCTATGGCTACACCTTC. Translating gives CASNQGRTLSYGYTF.

A word on this clone: The same CDR3 is also encoded by other DNA sequences in this sample. The rearrangement uses TRBV30 and TRBJ1-3; D unclear. The CDR3 extends over 12 amino acids. Germline loops: CDR1 GTSNPN, CDR2 SVGIG (reference sequence). V dropped 4 bases and J dropped 1 base, with 5 bases sitting between them. The CDR3: CAWKGSGNTIYF. The CDR3 DNA is TGTGCCTGGAAGGGTTCTGGAAACACCATATATTTT. Full variable domain (rest looked up from reference TRBV30 and TRBJ1-3): SQTIHQWPATLVQPVGSPLSLECTVEGTSNPNLYWYRQAAGRGLQLLFYSVGIGQISSEVPQNLSASRPQDRQFILSSKKLLLSDSGFYLCAWKGSGNTIYFGEGSWLTVV.

The chain links TRBV7-8 to TRBJ1-2; 8 positions match TRBD1. CDR3 length: 13 amino acids. The ends lost 6 bases at V and 7 bases at J; junction bases unmatched: 7. Germline CDR1 reads SGHVS; CDR2 reads FQNEAQ. CDR3 bases: TGTGCCAGCAGGTCCGGACAGGGAGGTGGCTACACCTTC. It codes for CASRSGQGGGYTF.

This rearrangement joins TRBV5-5 to TRBJ1-4; D is unresolved. Trimming took 4 bases from V and 8 from J, leaving 9 bases between them. Looked up from germline, CDR1 is SGHKS and CDR2 is YYEKEE (reference sequence). The CDR3 has 12 amino acids. The CDR3 loop reads CASSLIREKLFF. DNA of the CDR3: TGTGCCAGCAGCCTTATAAGGGAAAAACTGTTTTTT. Looking up the rest from reference TRBV5-5 and TRBJ1-4 gives the full variable domain: DAGVTQSPTHLIKTRGQQVTLRCSPISGHKSVSWYQQVLGQGPQFIFQYYEKEERGRGNFPDRFSARQFPNYSSELNVNALLLGDSALYLCASSLIREKLFFGSGTQLSVL.

The chain has TRBV2 and TRBJ2-5; D gene unclear. Germline V lookup: CDR1 SNHLY, CDR2 FYNNEI. This CDR3 contains 9 residues. Deletions cut 7 bases from V and 5 bases from J, with 2 bases between. Here the CDR3 DNA reads TGTGCCAGCACGGAGACCCAGTACTTC. Encoded protein: CASTETQYF.

The chain has TRBV3-1 (or the pseudogene TRBV3-2) and TRBJ2-1; D is perhaps TRBD1 or TRBD2 (5 bases each). CDR3 length: 15 amino acids. Germline CDR1 and CDR2: LGHDT and YNNKEL (reference sequence). V gave up 3 bases and J gave up 2 bases, with 11 bases separating them. Here the CDR3 DNA reads TGTGCCAGCAGCCACGGGGACCCCCCCTACAATGAGCAGTTCTTC. Translating gives CASSHGDPPYNEQFF.

CDR3: CASSPGLVYSKYNEQFF. For the CDR3, the DNA is TGTGCCAGCAGTCCGGGACTAGTCTATTCCAAGTACAATGAGCAGTTCTTC. The chain combines TRBV28 with TRBJ2-1, with TRBD2 matching 8 bases. Germline CDR1 reads MDHEN; CDR2 reads SYDVKM. There are 17 residues in the CDR3. Trimming took 5 bases from V and 4 from J; bases not matched to a gene: 13.

The table lists this clone with a count of one. This chain uses TRBV15 with TRBJ1-5, with TRBD1 matching over 8 bases. Germline-derived CDR1 and CDR2 are LNHNV and YYDKDF (reference sequence). The CDR3 consists of 13 residues. Trimming removed 0 bases from V and 11 bases from J; junction bases left unmatched: 3. The CDR3 sequence is CATSRDTGGTQHF. CDR3 bases: TGTGCCACCAGCAGAGATACAGGGGGTACCCAGCATTTT.

The chain combines TRBV14 with TRBJ2-5, with 7 nucleotides matching TRBD2. CDR3 length: 18 amino acids. Trimming removed 0 bases from V and 2 bases from J; junction bases left unmatched: 12. The germline V gene has CDR1 SGHDN and CDR2 FVKESK. The DNA of the CDR3 is TGTGCCAGCAGCCAAGATCGCGGGGGAGGGATGTGGCAAGAGACCCAGTACTTC. Protein sequence: CASSQDRGGGMWQETQYF.

The chain carries TRBV11-3 and TRBJ2-2; 10 nucleotides match TRBD2. The V gene's germline CDR1 is SGHNT and CDR2 YENEEA. V lost 1 base to trimming and J lost 1 base; unmatched junction nucleotides: 9. This CDR3 is built from 19 residues. The CDR3 nucleotides read TGTGCCAGCAGCTTAGGAGGCTGGGCTAGCGGGAGGAACACCGGGGAGCTGTTTTTT. Translating gives CASSLGGWASGRNTGELFF.

V gene TRBV28 combines with J gene TRBJ1-1, with D maybe TRBD1 (5 bases). The CDR3 has 13 amino acids. V lost 0 bases and J lost 4, with 6 bases in between. Germline V gene sequence: CDR1 MDHEN, CDR2 SYDVKM. CDR3 bases: TGTGCCAGCAGTTTATGGGGGACCACTGAAGCTTTCTTT. Its protein is CASSLWGTTEAFF.

This chain joins TRBV27 and TRBJ1-2, with D possibly TRBD1 on 5 matching bases. The V end was cut by 4 bases, the J end by 8 bases, with 17 bases between. Germline CDR1 and CDR2: MNHEY and SMNVEV (reference sequence). The length of the CDR3 is 14 residues. The chain's CDR3 is CASSSTGPQGGYTF. As DNA, the CDR3 is TGTGCCAGCAGTTCGACGGGTCCTCAGGGAGGCTACACCTTC.

The chain is built from TRBV5-6 and TRBJ1-1; no definite D call. Looked up from germline, CDR1 is SGHDT and CDR2 is YYEEEE. Trimming shortened V by 4 bases and J by 0 bases, and 13 bases separated the two germline ends. The CDR3 extends over 15 amino acids. CDR3 DNA: TGTGCCAGCAGCCCTTTAGACCTCCTGAACACTGAAGCTTTCTTT. Protein: CASSPLDLLNTEAFF.

The rearrangement links TRBV19 to TRBJ1-3; D is perhaps TRBD1 (5 bases). V was trimmed by 7 bases and J by 9 bases, leaving 16 bases between them. The CDR3 consists of 13 residues. CDR1 is LNHDA and CDR2 is SQIVND in the germline V gene (reference sequence). CDR3 sequence: CASNLQLGGTIYF. The CDR3, as DNA: TGTGCCAGTAATTTACAGTTGGGGGGCACCATATATTTT.

V and J are TRBV19 and TRBJ1-5, with TRBD1 identical over 8 bases. The CDR3 totals 17 residues. V was pared by 8 bases and J by 0 bases, with 12 bases of the junction left unmatched. CDR1 is LNHDA and CDR2 is SQIVND in the germline V gene (reference sequence). As DNA, the CDR3 is TGTGCCAGTGGGGAGGACAGGGTATGGTATAGCAATCAGCCCCAGCATTTT. Residues: CASGEDRVWYSNQPQHF. Based on the CDR3 plus reference TRBV19 and TRBJ1-5, the full variable domain is DGGITQSPKYLFRKEGQNVTLSCEQNLNHDAMYWYRQDPGQGLRLIYYSQIVNDFQKGDIAEGYSVSREKKESFPLTVTSAQKNPTAFYLCASGEDRVWYSNQPQHFGDGTRLSIL.

As for this clone: Other nucleotide sequences from this sample produce the same CDR3. The J gene is TRBJ1-1, the V gene TRBV7-2; D not resolved. V was clipped by 1 base and J by 1 base, with 7 bases between them. CDR3 length equals 14 residues. Germline V gene lookup returns CDR1 SGHTA and CDR2 FQGNSA. The CDR3 here is CASSLVGPNTEAFF. DNA of the CDR3: TGTGCCAGCAGCTTAGTCGGACCGAACACTGAAGCTTTCTTT.

The chain carries TRBV7-8 and TRBJ1-5; D call uncertain. Trimming took 1 base from V and 4 from J, leaving 14 bases between them. The CDR3 is 16 residues long. CDR1 SGHVS and CDR2 FQNEAQ come from the germline V gene. This chain's CDR3 is CASSLGLELFNQPQHF. CDR3 DNA: TGTGCCAGCAGCTTAGGTTTGGAGTTATTTAATCAGCCCCAGCATTTT.

This chain joins TRBV21-1 and TRBJ2-4; TRBD1 reflects the table's D call only, with no check against the DNA. TRBV21-1 is designated a pseudogene. The CDR3 extends over 18 amino acids. The CDR3 loop is CASRLGQSGTIAKNIQYF. The DNA of the CDR3 is TGTGCCAGCAGGTTGGGACAGTCTGGTACTATAGCCAAAAACATTCAGTACTTC.

The chain recombines TRBV11-2 with TRBJ1-1, with TRBD1 matching 8 bases. This CDR3 contains 15 residues. The junction had 7 bases not matched to a gene; V was cut back by 5 bases and J by 2 bases. Germline V CDR1 and CDR2: SGHAT, FQNNGV. The CDR3 loop reads CASSPRTGPNTEAFF. The CDR3 nucleotides read TGTGCCAGCAGCCCCCGGACAGGGCCCAACACTGAAGCTTTCTTT. Variable domain in full (rest from reference TRBV11-2 and TRBJ1-1): EAGVAQSPRYKIIEKRQSVAFWCNPISGHATLYWYQQILGQGPKLLIQFQNNGVVDDSQLPKDRFSAERLKGVDSTLKIQPAKLEDSAVYLCASSPRTGPNTEAFFGQGTRLTVV.